Shown below are 11 T cell receptor beta chains from a single sample sequenced in a study of T cell responses to AZD1222 COVID-19 vaccine. Profiling relied on immunoSEQ multiplex PCR, and the TCRdb table lists in-frame clones only, not all of them. The sample yields around 120,000 clones, 92% seen once. The source material was peripheral blood, sampled on day 0 of AZD1222 vaccination. The receptors here all came from an adult in good health.

This clone appeared once. CDR3 DNA sequence: TGTGCCAGCAGCCCGTTGGGCCAAGAGACCCAGTACTTC. This sequence encodes CASSPLGQETQYF. The chain carries TRBV9 and TRBJ2-5; D is unclear. Germline V gene data show CDR1 as SGDLS and CDR2 as YYNGEE. The CDR3 totals 13 residues. Deletions cut 4 bases from V and 1 base from J, with 8 bases between.

The CDR3 region is CASSQEGRGEKLFF. The CDR3 DNA reads TGCGCCAGCAGCCAAGAAGGCCGGGGTGAAAAACTGTTTTTT. The V gene is TRBV4-3, the J gene TRBJ1-4, with unresolved D. Trimming left V 0 bases short and J 7 bases short, with 9 bases between. The germline gives CDR1 LGHNA, CDR2 YSLEER. CDR3 length equals 14 residues.

This clone has only a few counts. The V call is TRBV5-5, the J call TRBJ2-7, with D possibly matching TRBD2 (6 bases). Germline lookup yields CDR1 SGHKS and CDR2 YYEKEE (reference sequence). The germline V and J ends were trimmed by 2 bases and 6 bases, with 18 bases remaining between them. The CDR3 spans 15 residues. In DNA form, the CDR3 reads TGTGCCAGCAGCTTATCACCGGGACTCGAGCTCGAGCAGTACTTC. Encoded protein: CASSLSPGLELEQYF.

The chain uses TRBV6-5 and TRBJ2-7, with 7 bases aligning to TRBD1. The V segment lost 5 bases and the J segment 12 bases; nucleotides outside the gene matches: 13. This CDR3 is 13 amino acids long. CDR1 and CDR2 (germline): MNHEY, SVGAGI. CDR3 loop: CASSTQPGTATYF. The CDR3 DNA follows: TGTGCCAGCAGTACCCAGCCCGGGACAGCCACGTACTTC.

As for this clone: At one of its ends the junction is not consistent with the germline gene, which may arise from a read error. The V gene is TRBV6-5, the J gene TRBJ1-2; D not certain. CDR3 length: 15 residues. Looked up from germline, CDR1 is MNHEY and CDR2 is SVGAGI. The CDR3 is CASSDSSLGIYGYTF. The CDR3 bases are TGTGCCAGCAGTGACTCGTCGTTGGGGATATATGGCTACACCTTC.

This sequence joins TRBV27 and TRBJ1-1; D remains ambiguous. Germline lookup yields CDR1 MNHEY and CDR2 SMNVEV (reference sequence). CDR3 size: 13 residues. V lost 4 bases and J lost 4, with 10 bases in between. In DNA, the CDR3 is TGTGCCAGCAGTTCACAAGCTGTCACTGAAGCTTTCTTT. It translates to CASSSQAVTEAFF.

The rearrangement links TRBV6-2 or TRBV6-3 to TRBJ1-1; D is possibly TRBD1 (6 bases). Per the germline V gene, CDR1 is MNHEY and CDR2 is SVGEGT. Trimming took 2 bases from V and 2 from J, leaving 15 bases between them. This CDR3 has 16 amino acids. CDR3 nucleotides: TGTGCCAGCAGTTACCCCCCGCGGACAGTCAACACTGAAGCTTTCTTT. Translation gives CASSYPPRTVNTEAFF.

The chain recombines TRBV5-5 with TRBJ1-1; D perhaps matches TRBD1 (6 bases). Germline V gene sequence: CDR1 SGHKS, CDR2 YYEKEE (reference sequence). There are 14 residues in the CDR3. V lost 7 bases and J lost 0, with 13 bases in between. The CDR3 here is CASLEAGVNTEAFF. For the CDR3, the DNA is TGTGCCAGCCTAGAGGCAGGGGTGAACACTGAAGCTTTCTTT.

V gene TRBV6-2 or TRBV6-3 combines with J gene TRBJ2-5, with no clear D. The CDR3 sequence is 13 residues long. Germline V gene sequence: CDR1 MNHEY, CDR2 SVGEGT. V lost 2 bases, J lost 0 bases, and 4 bases lay in between. DNA for the CDR3: TGTGCCAGCAGTTACCTCGACCAAGAGACCCAGTACTTC. It yields the protein CASSYLDQETQYF.

V and J are TRBV7-9 and TRBJ1-2; 9 nucleotides agree with TRBD1. V trimming: 5 bases; J trimming: 6 bases; junction bases outside the gene matches: 7. This CDR3 contains 14 residues. Germline V CDR1 and CDR2: SEHNR, FQNEAQ (reference sequence). The CDR3 sequence: CASSAWTGEDGYTF. The CDR3 bases are TGTGCCAGCAGCGCCTGGACAGGGGAGGATGGCTACACCTTC.

This clone was recorded a few times. This rearrangement joins TRBV27 to TRBJ2-1; a weak D match, TRBD1 (5 bases). Germline V CDR1 and CDR2: MNHEY, SMNVEV (reference sequence). The V end lost 6 bases, the J end lost 1 base, and 16 bases lay between the germline ends. This CDR3 contains 16 residues. CDR3 protein: CASSRLTAPSYNEQFF. DNA for the CDR3: TGTGCCAGCAGCAGATTGACAGCGCCTTCCTACAATGAGCAGTTCTTC.